The 30 T cell receptor beta chains reported below all come from one sample, sequenced in a study of shared clonotypes between healthy human individuals. Method: immunoSEQ multiplex PCR; TCRdb's copy keeps in-frame clones and lacks some. In the table there are 950,000 to 1,300,000 clones, around 76% of which are singletons. Source material: memory CD4+ T cells sorted from blood. The sample's subset: CD45RA-negative fraction. Receptors were obtained from a man aged 18 to 29 in good health.

This clone was recorded once. V usage is TRBV10-1 and J usage is TRBJ2-7, with 10 bases lining up with TRBD2. Looked up from germline, CDR1 is WNHNN and CDR2 is SYGVQD (reference sequence). The V and J ends lost 6 bases and 5 bases, in that order; junction bases with no gene match: 13. This CDR3 contains 16 residues. This CDR3 reads CASRGEGTSEINEQYF. CDR3 sequence (DNA): TGCGCCAGCAGGGGGGAGGGGACTAGCGAGATCAACGAGCAGTACTTC.

The chain carries TRBV11-2 and TRBJ1-1; D is unresolved. The CDR3 has 14 residues. The germline V gene encodes CDR1 SGHAT and CDR2 FQNNGV. V lost 1 base and J lost 6, with 12 bases in between. As DNA, the CDR3 is TGTGCCAGCAGCTTAGCAGGCGGTTACGCTGAAGCTTTCTTT. It translates to CASSLAGGYAEAFF.

This clone was found many times. A much larger clonotype is one base distant, so this may be a read error. This sample also contains other DNA sequences that code for the same CDR3. J is TRBJ2-7 and V is TRBV5-1, with unresolved D. Trimming removed 3 bases at V and 1 base at J, with 2 bases between. Germline V gives CDR1 SGHRS, CDR2 YFSETQ. The length of the CDR3 is 11 residues. The CDR3 sequence: CASSSSYEQYF. CDR3 nucleotides: TGCGCCAGCAGCTCATCCTACGAGCAGTACTTC.

The chain employs TRBV5-4 and TRBJ2-1, with 13 bases that match TRBD2. Germline values: CDR1 SGHNT, CDR2 YYREEE (reference sequence). The CDR3 is made up of 18 amino acids. V dropped 4 bases and J dropped 5; count of bases not matched to a gene: 12. CDR3 DNA sequence: TGTGCCAGCAGCCGCGCGTTTACTAGCGGGAGGGCCGACAATGAGCAGTTCTTC. It translates to CASSRAFTSGRADNEQFF.

The chain combines TRBV10-3 with TRBJ2-5; 7 bases map to TRBD2. The CDR3 extends over 14 amino acids. The germline CDR1 and CDR2 sequences are ENHRY and SYGVKD. The V gene end was trimmed by 0 bases and the J gene end by 3 bases; junction bases not matched to a gene: 1. This CDR3 reads CAISESGGEETQYF. Here the CDR3 DNA reads TGTGCCATCAGTGAGTCGGGAGGGGAAGAGACCCAGTACTTC.

V gene TRBV5-1 combines with J gene TRBJ2-7, with 9 bases aligning to TRBD1. CDR3 length: 19 residues. Germline CDR1 is SGHRS and CDR2 is YFSETQ. With 3 bases clipped from V and 2 bases from J, the junction kept 18 bases outside the gene matches. This chain's CDR3 is CASSSEGQGVVAGTYEQYF. The CDR3 coding sequence is TGCGCCAGCAGCTCGGAGGGACAGGGCGTAGTAGCGGGTACCTACGAGCAGTACTTC.

The gene calls are TRBV2 and TRBJ1-3; D is perhaps TRBD1 (6 bases). Germline CDR1 is SNHLY and CDR2 is FYNNEI. The CDR3 spans 15 residues. With 5 bases removed from V and 2 bases from J, the gap between germline ends came to 13 bases. The CDR3 DNA follows: TGTGCCAGCAGTCCTTCAGGGGAAACTGGAAACACCATATATTTT. Protein: CASSPSGETGNTIYF. Combining the CDR3 with reference TRBV2 and TRBJ1-3 gives the whole variable domain EPEVTQTPSHQVTQMGQEVILRCVPISNHLYFYWYRQILGQKVEFLVSFYNNEISEKSEIFDDQFSVERPDGSNFTLKIRSTKLEDSAMYFCASSPSGETGNTIYFGEGSWLTVV.

The rearrangement joins TRBV28 to TRBJ2-7; D is unclear. There are 12 residues in the CDR3. Germline CDR1 reads MDHEN; CDR2 reads SYDVKM. V was clipped by 4 bases and J by 4 bases, with 8 bases between them. CDR3 bases: TGTGCCAGCAGTTCGCCTAGGTACGAGCAGTACTTC. It codes for CASSSPRYEQYF.

The chain recombines TRBV7-9 with TRBJ1-2; D remains unclear. Germline CDR1 and CDR2: SEHNR and FQNEAQ (reference sequence). The CDR3 runs to 13 residues. Trimming took 5 bases from V and 8 from J, leaving 15 bases between them. CDR3 loop: CASSRSNSQGYTF. CDR3 bases: TGTGCCAGCAGCCGCTCGAATAGCCAGGGCTACACCTTC.

V gene TRBV9 combines with J gene TRBJ2-2; D perhaps matches TRBD2 (6 bases). The CDR3 runs to 17 residues. V was clipped by 0 bases and J by 6 bases, with 18 bases between them. Germline V gives CDR1 SGDLS, CDR2 YYNGEE. The CDR3 loop reads CASSVVDRTMVPGELFF. For the CDR3, the DNA is TGTGCCAGCAGCGTAGTGGACCGGACTATGGTTCCCGGGGAGCTGTTTTTT.

This clone has a handful of counts. V is TRBV5-1 and J is TRBJ1-4; maybe TRBD1 (5 bases). V was trimmed by 6 bases and J by 3 bases, leaving 15 bases between them. The CDR3 runs to 15 residues. From germline, CDR1 is SGHRS and CDR2 YFSETQ. The CDR3 DNA reads as TGCGCCAGCAAGGAACAGGTCTCTGCTAATGAAAAACTGTTTTTT. It specifies CASKEQVSANEKLFF.

V is TRBV7-8 and J is TRBJ2-2, with D perhaps matching TRBD2 (5 bases). The V gene lost 2 bases and the J gene lost 4 bases, with 11 bases spanning the gap. The germline V gene has CDR1 SGHVS and CDR2 FQNEAQ. The CDR3 runs 15 residues. DNA for the CDR3: TGTGCCAGCAGCTTATTTCAGAGCGGCACCGGGGAGCTGTTTTTT. Amino acid sequence: CASSLFQSGTGELFF.

This clone showed up many times. V gene TRBV7-2 combines with J gene TRBJ1-1, with D perhaps TRBD1 (5 bases). CDR1 is SGHTA and CDR2 is FQGNSA in the germline V gene. CDR3 size: 15 residues. CDR3: CATSFTGGVSTEAFF. DNA of the CDR3: TGTGCAACCAGCTTTACGGGGGGGGTCAGCACTGAAGCTTTCTTT.

The chain has TRBV4-1 and TRBJ2-7; D possibly corresponds to TRBD1 (5 bases). V shed 5 bases and J shed 0 bases, with 11 bases lying between them. This CDR3 is 14 amino acids long. Germline V gives CDR1 MGHRA, CDR2 YSYEKL. CDR3 sequence reads: CASSRGTDSYEQYF. The CDR3, as DNA: TGCGCCAGCAGCAGGGGTACTGACTCCTACGAGCAGTACTTC.

The chain couples TRBV6-1 to TRBJ1-4; no firm D call. The V gene lost 3 bases and the J gene lost 8 bases, with 10 bases spanning the gap. CDR3 length equals 13 residues. Germline CDR1 MNHNS, CDR2 SASEGT. The CDR3 bases are TGTGCCAGCAGTGAGATCGGCAGAGAAAAACTGTTTTTT. It codes for CASSEIGREKLFF.

V and J are TRBV2 and TRBJ1-5; maybe TRBD1 (5 bases). CDR1 and CDR2 (germline): SNHLY, FYNNEI. The CDR3 runs 14 residues. Trimming took off 6 bases at V and 4 bases at J, with 13 bases between the two ends. The CDR3 region is CASRPQASNQPQHF. The CDR3 DNA sequence: TGTGCCAGCAGACCACAGGCGTCGAATCAGCCCCAGCATTTT.

The chain links TRBV7-9 to TRBJ2-5; D might be TRBD2 (5 bases). The V gene lost 5 bases and the J gene lost 2 bases, with 15 bases spanning the gap. The CDR3 has 15 amino acids. Germline loops: CDR1 SEHNR, CDR2 FQNEAQ (reference sequence). The CDR3 here is CASSLWRTDQETQYF. Here the CDR3 DNA reads TGTGCCAGCAGCCTTTGGAGGACGGATCAAGAGACCCAGTACTTC.

This sequence joins TRBV19 and TRBJ1-1; 7 bases are shared with TRBD1. V shed 6 bases and J 3 bases; nucleotides not matched to a gene: 4. The CDR3 spans 13 residues. Germline CDR1 LNHDA, CDR2 SQIVND (reference sequence). In DNA, the CDR3 is TGTGCCAGTAGCCCGGACAGGTACACTGAAGCTTTCTTT. Protein sequence: CASSPDRYTEAFF.

The CDR3 coding sequence is TGTGCCATCAGTGAGTCGGGAGGGTTACCTGAAGCTTTCTTT. This encodes CAISESGGLPEAFF. The rearrangement joins TRBV10-3 to TRBJ1-1; no definite D call. The V and J ends lost 0 bases and 6 bases respectively, with 11 bases between them. CDR1 and CDR2 (germline): ENHRY, SYGVKD. This CDR3 has 14 amino acids.

V is TRBV5-1 and J is TRBJ1-6, with D hard to call. CDR1 and CDR2 from the germline V gene are SGHRS and YFSETQ. The CDR3 sequence is 15 residues long. V was pared by 4 bases and J by 6 bases, with 14 bases between. The CDR3 protein is CASSAQTQSNSPLHF. DNA of the CDR3: TGCGCCAGCAGCGCCCAGACACAGAGTAATTCACCCCTCCACTTT.

Remarks on this clone: The same CDR3 can be traced to other DNA sequences in this sample. The chain recombines TRBV15 with TRBJ1-3; a weak D match, TRBD1 (5 bases). The germline V and J ends were trimmed by 0 bases and 0 bases, with 9 bases remaining between them. This CDR3 is 16 amino acids long. From germline, CDR1 is LNHNV and CDR2 YYDKDF (reference sequence). CDR3 sequence: CATSRDGTASGNTIYF. CDR3 bases: TGTGCCACCAGCAGAGATGGGACGGCCTCTGGAAACACCATATATTTT.

The chain couples TRBV2 to TRBJ1-1; D unclear. The V gene's germline CDR1 is SNHLY and CDR2 FYNNEI. V gave up 1 base and J gave up 6 bases, with 9 bases separating them. The CDR3 has 13 amino acids. The CDR3 DNA reads TGTGCCAGCAGTGAAGACGGGCCTGCTGAAGCTTTCTTT. It translates to CASSEDGPAEAFF.

In its sample, this clone was seen a few times. The J gene is TRBJ1-6, the V gene TRBV6-5, with 10 bases lining up with TRBD1. Germline V lookup: CDR1 MNHEY, CDR2 SVGAGI. CDR3 length: 14 residues. Trimming removed 7 bases from V and 7 bases from J; junction bases left unmatched: 4. CDR3 sequence (DNA): TGTGCCAGCACCAGGACAGGGGGAAATTCACCCCTCCACTTT. It codes for CASTRTGGNSPLHF.

This chain joins TRBV6-1 and TRBJ2-5; a possible D gene is TRBD1 (5 bases). The J call may be incorrect, as the DNA end agrees better with TRBJ2-7. The CDR3 totals 14 residues. Per the germline V gene, CDR1 is MNHNS and CDR2 is SASEGT. CDR3 in amino acids: CASRKTVGLYEQYF. The CDR3 DNA reads TGTGCCAGCAGGAAGACAGTGGGGTTGTACGAGCAGTACTTC.

The CDR3 sequence is CASSGTQGKYNSPLHF. The CDR3, as DNA: TGTGCCAGCAGCGGTACCCAGGGGAAATATAATTCACCCCTCCACTTT. V is TRBV4-2 and J is TRBJ1-6, with D perhaps TRBD1 (6 bases). CDR3 length: 16 amino acids. Germline CDR1 reads LGHNA; CDR2 reads YNFKEQ. Trimming shortened V by 5 bases and J by 4 bases, and 15 bases separated the two germline ends.

On this clone: In the same sample, other DNA sequences code for this CDR3. This chain uses TRBV29-1 with TRBJ2-7; maybe TRBD1 (6 bases). V was clipped by 5 bases and J by 5 bases, with 10 bases between them. The CDR3 runs to 11 residues. Germline V gene data show CDR1 as SQVTM and CDR2 as ANQGSEA. The CDR3 spells CSVPQGNEQYF. The DNA for the CDR3 is TGCAGCGTTCCCCAGGGGAACGAGCAGTACTTC.

The J gene is TRBJ2-7, the V gene TRBV27, with D perhaps TRBD2 (6 bases). V was cut by 6 bases and J by 4 bases, with 10 bases left in between. Germline CDR1 and CDR2: MNHEY and SMNVEV (reference sequence). The CDR3 has 12 amino acids. The CDR3 sequence: CASRMGGYEQYF. Here the CDR3 DNA reads TGTGCCAGCAGGATGGGGGGATACGAGCAGTACTTC.

J is TRBJ2-7 and V is TRBV28; 9 nucleotides match TRBD1. Germline V gene sequence: CDR1 MDHEN, CDR2 SYDVKM. The CDR3 length is 17 residues. After removal of 6 bases from V and 7 bases from J, the junction contained 19 bases not matched to a gene. The CDR3 DNA reads as TGTGCCAGCAGCGGGAACGCCGGGACAGGGACTTTGGGAGAGCAGTACTTC. This encodes CASSGNAGTGTLGEQYF.

J is TRBJ2-6 and V is TRBV27; perhaps TRBD1 as D (6 bases). This CDR3 spans 18 amino acids. V was pared by 4 bases and J by 0 bases, with 16 bases between. Germline V gene lookup returns CDR1 MNHEY and CDR2 SMNVEV (reference sequence). The CDR3 spells CASSWFRGQDSGANVLTF. CDR3 nucleotides: TGTGCCAGCAGTTGGTTCAGGGGCCAAGACTCTGGGGCCAACGTCCTGACTTTC.

The J gene is TRBJ2-7, the V gene TRBV6-1; D remains ambiguous. Between the trimmed V and J ends, which lost 5 bases and 7 bases, there was a span of 9 bases. Germline assignment: CDR1 MNHNS and CDR2 SASEGT. This CDR3 region has 11 residues. The CDR3 here is CASSLVGEQYF. The CDR3 region has the DNA TGTGCCAGCAGTCTGGTGGGTGAGCAGTACTTC.